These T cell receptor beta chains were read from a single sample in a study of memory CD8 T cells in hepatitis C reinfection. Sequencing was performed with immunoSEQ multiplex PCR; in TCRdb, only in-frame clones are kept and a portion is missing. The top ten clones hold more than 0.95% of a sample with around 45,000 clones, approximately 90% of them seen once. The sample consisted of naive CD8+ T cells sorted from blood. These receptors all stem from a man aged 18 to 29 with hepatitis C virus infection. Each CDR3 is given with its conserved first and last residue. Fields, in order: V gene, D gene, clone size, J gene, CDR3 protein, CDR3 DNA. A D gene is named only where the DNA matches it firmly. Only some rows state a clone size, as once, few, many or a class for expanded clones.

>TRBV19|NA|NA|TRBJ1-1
CASSIDGGVNTEAFF
TGTGCCAGTAGTATAGATGGAGGGGTGAACACTGAAGCTTTCTTT
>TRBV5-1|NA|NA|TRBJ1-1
CASSRNSVEAFF
TGCGCCAGCAGCCGTAATTCCGTCGAAGCTTTCTTT
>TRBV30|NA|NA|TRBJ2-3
CAWLLGGGQYF
TGTGCCTGGCTTCTTGGCGGAGGGCAGTATTTT
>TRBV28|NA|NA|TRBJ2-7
CASSWGQGYEQYF
TGTGCCAGCAGTTGGGGTCAGGGCTACGAGCAGTACTTC
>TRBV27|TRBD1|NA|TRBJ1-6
CASRDLQGMENSPLHF
TGTGCCAGCAGAGACTTACAGGGGATGGAGAATTCACCCCTCCACTTT
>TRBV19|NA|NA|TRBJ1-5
CASSIDLGNQPQHF
TGTGCCAGTAGTATAGATCTTGGCAATCAGCCCCAGCATTTT
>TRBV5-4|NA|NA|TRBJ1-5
CASSLQGTRQPQHF
TGTGCCAGCAGCTTGCAGGGGACGCGGCAGCCCCAGCATTTT
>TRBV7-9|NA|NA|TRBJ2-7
CASSLDIYEQYF
TGTGCCAGCAGCCTGGACATTTACGAGCAGTACTTC
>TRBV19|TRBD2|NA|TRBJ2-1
CATATSGGAEQFF
TGTGCCACCGCGACTAGCGGGGGTGCGGAGCAGTTCTTC
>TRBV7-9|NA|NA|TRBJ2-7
CASSFGGATNEQYF
TGTGCCAGCAGCTTCGGCGGGGCTACCAACGAGCAGTACTTC
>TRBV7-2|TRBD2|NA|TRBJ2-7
CASSQGLAGGPYEQYF
TGTGCCAGCAGCCAGGGACTAGCGGGAGGGCCCTACGAGCAGTACTTC
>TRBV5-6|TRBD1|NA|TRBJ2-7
CASSSSGTGEYEQYF
TGTGCCAGCAGCTCAAGTGGGACAGGGGAATACGAGCAGTACTTC
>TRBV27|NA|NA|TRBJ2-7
CASSLTRGQTYEQYF
TGTGCCAGCAGTTTAACCCGTGGGCAGACCTACGAGCAGTACTTC
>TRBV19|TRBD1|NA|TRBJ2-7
CASSAAQGTYEQYF
TGTGCCAGTAGCGCGGCACAGGGGACCTACGAGCAGTACTTC
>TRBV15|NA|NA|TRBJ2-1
CATSREAGPNEQFF
TGTGCCACCAGCAGAGAGGCAGGCCCGAATGAGCAGTTCTTC
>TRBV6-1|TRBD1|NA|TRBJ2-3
CASSEPGQGLDTQYF
TGTGCCAGCAGTGAACCGGGACAGGGTTTAGATACGCAGTATTTT
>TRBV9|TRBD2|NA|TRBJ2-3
CASSQTAGGLADTQYF
TGTGCCAGCAGCCAGACAGCGGGAGGACTCGCAGATACGCAGTATTTT
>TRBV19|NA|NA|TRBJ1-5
CASSIRWGGSQPQHF
TGTGCCAGTAGTATAAGGTGGGGGGGCAGTCAGCCCCAGCATTTT
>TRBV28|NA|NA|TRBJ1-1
CASIPLEGNTEAFF
TGTGCCAGCATCCCCCTGGAGGGGAACACTGAAGCTTTCTTT
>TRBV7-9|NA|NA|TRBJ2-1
CASSPRSQAALYNEQFF
TGTGCCAGCAGCCCCCGATCCCAAGCGGCCCTCTACAATGAGCAGTTCTTC
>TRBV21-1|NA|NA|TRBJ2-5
CASSKVGCDRGDETQYF
TGTGCCAGCAGCAAAGTGGGTTGCGACAGGGGAGATGAGACCCAGTACTTC
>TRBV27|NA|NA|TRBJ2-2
CASSLSLETSNTGELFF
TGTGCCAGCAGTTTATCGTTAGAAACTTCGAACACCGGGGAGCTGTTTTTT
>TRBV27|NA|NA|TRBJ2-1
CASSRLPSSYNEQFF
TGTGCCAGCAGTAGACTACCCAGCTCCTACAATGAGCAGTTCTTC
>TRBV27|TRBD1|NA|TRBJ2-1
CASSDMTGTYNEQFF
TGTGCCAGCAGTGACATGACAGGGACGTACAATGAGCAGTTCTTC
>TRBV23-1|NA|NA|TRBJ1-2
CASSQGGYTF
TGCGCCAGCAGCCAGGGGGGCTACACCTTC
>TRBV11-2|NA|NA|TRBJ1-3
CASSEQGTGNTIYF
TGTGCCAGCAGCGAACAGGGAACTGGAAACACCATATATTTT
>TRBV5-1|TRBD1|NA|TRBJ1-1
CASSSSRTGVSGTEAFF
TGCGCCAGCAGCTCCTCCAGGACAGGGGTCTCTGGCACTGAAGCTTTCTTT
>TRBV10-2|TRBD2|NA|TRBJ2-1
CASSSILAGGPRNEQFF
TGCGCCAGCAGTAGCATTTTAGCGGGAGGGCCCCGGAATGAGCAGTTCTTC
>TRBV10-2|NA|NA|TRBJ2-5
CASSDNSLRLKETQYF
TGCGCCAGCAGTGATAATTCACTACGACTTAAAGAGACCCAGTACTTC
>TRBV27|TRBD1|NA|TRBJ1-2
CASSLQGADGYTF
TGTGCCAGCAGTCTACAGGGGGCGGATGGCTACACCTTC
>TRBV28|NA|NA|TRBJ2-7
CASSLLSGYEQYF
TGTGCCAGCAGTTTATTGAGCGGGTACGAGCAGTACTTC
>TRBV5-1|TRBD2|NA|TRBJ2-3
CASSHSSGGSTDTQYF
TGCGCCAGCAGCCACTCTAGCGGGGGTAGCACAGATACGCAGTATTTT
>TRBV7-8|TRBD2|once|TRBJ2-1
CASSLAPVSGGEQFF
TGTGCCAGCAGCTTAGCGCCGGTAAGCGGGGGCGAGCAGTTCTTC
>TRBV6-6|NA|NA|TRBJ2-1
CASSPYQTGTWNEQFF
TGTGCCAGCAGTCCCTACCAGACAGGAACATGGAATGAGCAGTTCTTC
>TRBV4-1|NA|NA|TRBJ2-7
CASSQDVTGSYEQYF
TGCGCCAGCAGCCAAGATGTAACAGGCAGCTACGAGCAGTACTTC
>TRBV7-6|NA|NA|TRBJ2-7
CASSLAQGLGEQYF
TGTGCCAGCAGCTTAGCGCAGGGTCTCGGGGAGCAGTACTTC
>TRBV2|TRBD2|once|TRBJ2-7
CASSELAGRSDEQYF
TGTGCCAGCAGTGAACTAGCGGGCCGCTCGGACGAGCAGTACTTC
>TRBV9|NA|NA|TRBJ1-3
CASSVTGRSGNTIYF
TGTGCCAGCAGCGTAACAGGGAGATCCGGAAACACCATATATTTT
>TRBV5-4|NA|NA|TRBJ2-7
CASSLISAGAYEQYF
TGTGCCAGCAGCTTGATCTCGGCAGGGGCCTACGAGCAGTACTTC
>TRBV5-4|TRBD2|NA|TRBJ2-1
CASSPGLAGPSSYNEQFF
TGTGCCAGCAGCCCGGGACTAGCGGGGCCAAGCTCCTACAATGAGCAGTTCTTC
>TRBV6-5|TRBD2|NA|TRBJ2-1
CASSRLAGIRNEQFF
TGTGCCAGCAGTAGACTAGCGGGAATTCGCAATGAGCAGTTCTTC
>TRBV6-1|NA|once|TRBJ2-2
CASSGPGAGELFF
TGTGCCAGCAGTGGTCCGGGGGCCGGGGAGCTGTTTTTT
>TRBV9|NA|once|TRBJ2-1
CASSVGLAYYNEQFF
TGTGCCAGCAGCGTCGGGCTAGCGTATTACAATGAGCAGTTCTTC
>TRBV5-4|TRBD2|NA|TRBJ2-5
CASSGGLGQETQYF
TGTGCCAGCAGCGGAGGACTAGGGCAAGAGACCCAGTACTTC
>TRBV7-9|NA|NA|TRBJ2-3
CASSLVGVSTDTQYF
TGTGCCAGCAGCTTGGTAGGGGTAAGCACAGATACGCAGTATTTT
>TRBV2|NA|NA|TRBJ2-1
CASRAPPYNEQFF
TGTGCCAGCAGAGCCCCTCCCTACAATGAGCAGTTCTTC
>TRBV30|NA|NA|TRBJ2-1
CAWSVGGEQFF
TGTGCCTGGAGTGTAGGGGGTGAGCAGTTCTTC
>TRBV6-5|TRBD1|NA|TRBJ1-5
CASSFGTGGNQPQHF
TGTGCCAGCAGCTTTGGGACAGGCGGAAATCAGCCCCAGCATTTT
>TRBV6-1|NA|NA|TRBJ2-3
CASTQVLTDTQYF
TGTGCCAGCACCCAGGTCCTCACAGATACGCAGTATTTT